This T cell receptor beta chain stems from a study of T cells in Graves' hyperthyroidism and ophthalmopathy. Amplification of TCR beta CDR3 regions used RNA as the template. The primer set for the first-round RT-PCR of the TCR CDR3 was HTBI. TCRdb re-called the multiplex PCR reads through MiXCR, storing one row per CDR3 protein. The table records hundreds of thousands of distinct CDR3 sequences, about 20% of them present only once. This clonotype turned up a few times. One junction end does not reproduce the germline sequence, and a read error may be involved. The CDR3 is 15 residues long. In germline, CDR1 is SGHRS, CDR2 YFSETQ.

The chain combines TRBV5-1 with TRBJ2-6; D perhaps matches TRBD1 (5 bases). The sequenced sample consisted of blood. The sequence was obtained from a young man with Graves' ophthalmopathy. The CDR3 here is CASSKDSFLANVLTF. Here the CDR3 DNA reads TGTGCCAGCAGTAAAGACAGCTTCCTAGCCAACGTCCTGACTTTC.